This T cell receptor (beta chain) derives from a study of T-cell memory formation after mild COVID-19. Study-wide findings and caveats: CD4+ contracting clones were found mainly in CM and EM, and CD8+ ones in EMRA.

5'RACE with constant-segment primers built TCRalpha and TCRbeta cDNA libraries with UMIs. TCRdb independently ran MiXCR on the 5' RACE reads; one entry per CDR3 protein. The table includes around 450,000 distinct CDR3 sequences, more than 20% detected once. About this clonotype: Antigen specificity is unknown.

V gave up 4 bases and J gave up 8 bases; unmatched junction bases: 9. Per the germline V gene, CDR1 is SGHNT and CDR2 is YYREEE (reference sequence). This CDR3 is built from 16 residues. This TCR was sampled from an adult woman who had mild COVID-19 (a few samples of this study predate the infection). Cell type and time point are not known. Input material: PBMCs or a T cell subset sorted from them (not recorded which). This sequence joins TRBV5-4 and TRBJ2-1; the match to TRBD2 covers 13 bases. The CDR3 DNA is TGTGCCAGCAGCGCCCCAGGACTAGCGGGAGCCGATGAGCAGTTCTTC. This codes for CASSAPGLAGADEQFF. The full variable domain, in which reference TRBV5-4 and TRBJ2-1 provide the parts outside the CDR3, is ETGVTQSPTHLIKTRGQQVTLRCSSQSGHNTVSWYQQALGQGPQFIFQYYREEENGRGNFPPRFSGLQFPNYSSELNVNALELDDSALYLCASSAPGLAGADEQFFGPGTRLTVL.